This T cell receptor (beta chain) originates from a study of molecular identifiers for immune sequencing clone quantification. This CDR3 region has 14 residues. V lost 2 bases, J lost 1 base, and 8 bases lay in between. Looked up from germline, CDR1 is SNHLY and CDR2 is FYNNEI. A single record per CDR3 protein comes from TCRdb applying MiXCR to the PCR reads. The table lists about 630,000 distinct CDR3 sequences, about 25% of them singletons. CD8+CD4-CCR7+CD45RA+ sorting gave the naive CD8 T cells. The sample holds many counts of this clonotype. This clonotype originated in a human donor in good health. Some libraries in this study had Jurkat cell RNA spiked in. V is TRBV2 and J is TRBJ1-1; D possibly corresponds to TRBD1 (5 bases). Material: naive CD8+ T cells from blood, with Jurkat cell RNA spiked in. Subset reported: FACS-sorted CD8+CD4-CCR7+CD45RA+ naive T cells. The CDR3 DNA follows: TGTGCCAGCAGTGAATTGACAGAGAACACTGAAGCTTTCTTT. Amino acid sequence: CASSELTENTEAFF.